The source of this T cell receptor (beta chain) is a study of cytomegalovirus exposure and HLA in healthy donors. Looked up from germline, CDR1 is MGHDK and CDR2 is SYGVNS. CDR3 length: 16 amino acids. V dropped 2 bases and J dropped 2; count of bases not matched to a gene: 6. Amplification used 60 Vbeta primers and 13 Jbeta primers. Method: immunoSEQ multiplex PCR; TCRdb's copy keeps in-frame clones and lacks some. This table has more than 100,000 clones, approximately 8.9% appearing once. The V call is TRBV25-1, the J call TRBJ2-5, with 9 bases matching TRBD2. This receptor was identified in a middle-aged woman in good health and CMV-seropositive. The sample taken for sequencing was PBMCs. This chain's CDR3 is CASSEGEAGGQETQYF. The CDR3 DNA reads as TGTGCCAGCAGTGAAGGAGAGGCGGGGGGGCAAGAGACCCAGTACTTC.